This TCR beta chain stems from a study of cytomegalovirus exposure and HLA in healthy donors (dated by TCRdb to between 2016 and 2019). General notes on the study: In an earlier analysis of around 540 of the donors, approximately 300 Gb of sequence data and some 100 million unique TCR beta sequences from 180 million or so T cells were reported. Among about 410 genotyped donors of the cohort, an average of approximately 240,000 unique TCR beta nucleotide sequences was sequenced per donor, of which roughly 17% were non-productive. In addition to the first cohort of approximately 670 subjects, a separate validation cohort of under 150 different subjects was used. To decide whether each TCR beta V gene segment behaved as functional or pseudogenic, an earlier analysis of fewer than 750 of the donors relied on high-throughput TCR beta sequencing. Typing coverage varied by locus: about 620-630 donors for A, B, C, DRB1 and DQB1; about 520 for DQA1; over 600 for DPA1; approximately 450 for DPB1. Of the roughly 400 genotyped donors, approximately 81% were placed in the genetic ancestry cluster associated with self-reported Caucasian donors. Donor age, sex, ethnicity and CMV serostatus were collected together with the repertoire data. Genome-wide SNP genotypes for about 65% of the 666 donors were used in a later genetic analysis, which treated that subset as a discovery cohort. The study aimed to test whether cataloging public T cell receptors could reveal signatures of past pathogen exposure. In a later analysis, previously published TCR beta repertoires from about 640 donors were re-analyzed and high-resolution HLA genotyping was added so that TCR occurrence patterns could be studied. Every repertoire in the discovery cohort had been generated on one and the same sequencing platform. Both class I and class II loci were covered by HLA typing, at four-digit resolution. The study used immunosequencing to profile the T cell repertoires of approximately 630 subjects and linked those repertoires to cytomegalovirus serostatus. In the later analysis, no new phenotypic data were used to find candidate immune exposures; instead, reliance was placed on TCR beta sequences and their occurrence across donors. About 280 gigabases of sequencing data and around 90 million unique TCR sequences made up an early release that covered about 640 HLA-typed donors. High-throughput TCR immunosequencing, statistical association of individual TCRs with disease status, and machine learning were combined to predict cytomegalovirus infection status. A handful of DR-DQ haplotypes were handled as single units for association and clustering because linkage in the cohort was strong.

The cohort was made up of roughly 670 healthy bone marrow donors. At the time of sampling, every cohort member was nominally healthy, though immune exposures that went unrecorded were likely present. The donor was CMV seropositive and was included in the group of 289 seropositive cohort members. Each donor provided a peripheral blood sample, and peripheral blood mononuclear cells were used for TCR beta sequencing. The Qiagen DNeasy Blood Extraction Kit was used to extract genomic DNA from the blood cell samples. The library came from the immunoSEQ multiplex PCR assay. The multiplex PCR relied on a mix of 60 forward primers for TCR Vbeta segments and 13 reverse primers for TCR Jbeta segments. A multiplex PCR assay on genomic DNA amplified the CDR3 region of rearranged TCR beta genes. Amplified TCR beta libraries were sequenced as 87-base-pair reads on the Illumina HiSeq System. In the paper's pipeline: In a later analysis, approximately 74 million unique TCR beta chains were counted across the 500 to 850 repertoires, and roughly 9.9 million of these chains were shared by at least two donors. Raw reads were error-corrected and collapsed into unique sequences with a nearest-neighbor algorithm that merged closely related sequences to remove PCR and sequencing errors. Alignment of CDR3 sequences to IMGT reference sequences was used to assign V, D and J gene segments. For a sequence to be retained, a match of at least six nucleotides to both a V gene segment and a J gene segment was required. Rearrangements were classified as productive when the CDR3 lacked stop codons and remained in frame with V and J, and all other rearrangements were classified as non-productive. CDR3 was defined according to IMGT convention as the region running from the second conserved V-encoded cysteine to the conserved J-encoded phenylalanine. The earlier analysis of roughly 590 of the donors excluded any sequence lacking an unambiguous match to a single V gene segment. An earlier analysis of a few hundred of the donors classified V segments as functional when productive rearrangements were above 56.7% and as segregating when the standard deviation between donors was above 5%. To diagnose cytomegalovirus status from the catalog of TCR beta chain sequences, a statistical classification framework was built. In a later analysis, V and J genes were assigned by comparing TCR nucleotide sequences against IMGT/GENE-DB human TR gene sequences. The TCRdist pipeline was used in a later analysis to assign CDR3 sequences and most-parsimonious VDJ recombination scenarios. A later analysis defined each TCR beta chain by its CDR3 amino acid sequence plus V-gene family, and excluded reads lacking a unique V-gene family. A later analysis removed 500 to 600 highly shared, low-generation-probability nucleotide sequences to deal with suspected cross-contamination and a sequencing artifact. A later analysis calculated a clonal expansion index for each public chain from normalized within-repertoire ranks of inferred template counts. In a later analysis, generation probabilities were computed with a VDJ recombination model fitted to out-of-frame rearrangements, and the resulting probabilities were checked against IGoR. Hypergeometric tests were used in a later analysis to score TCR-TCR, TCR-HLA and TCR-CMV co-occurrence, with a repertoire-size bias correction applied to the TCR pairs. False discovery rates were estimated in a later analysis by permuting HLA or CMV assignments 20 times. In a later analysis, co-occurring TCRs were grouped using DBSCAN, with TCRdist sequence similarity added in when clustering inside HLA-allele-positive subsets. For co-occurrence clustering, repertoires with fewer than 30,000 or more than 120,000 public chains were excluded, along with roughly 5 repertoires with anomalous nucleotide sharing. TCRdb carries this immuneACCESS record with in-frame sequences only. Its versions omit some clonotypes, under half of them owing to an unresolved V gene in the studies checked, with the rest unexplained. V, J and clone size were drawn from that table, and D and trimming were deduced from the DNA. Recorded for this sample are 150,000 to 160,000 clones; 80% of them occurred a single time. The top ten clones comprise roughly 5.9% of the sample.

CDR1 and CDR2 are drawn from the germline V gene: MGHRA, YSYEKL. The CDR3 contains 18 residues, cysteine and phenylalanine counted. Solely the CDR3 DNA is kept, with 54 bases framed from the first base. Trimming accounts for 0 bases at V and 0 bases at J, while the number of junction bases matched to no gene is 10. For this clone: The antigen this receptor binds is unknown. Per-base quality was not reported, and no clone a single base away is much larger than it.

General findings and caveats noted by the study authors: When HLA alleles, especially DR and DQ, strongly co-occurred, TCR associations were difficult to assign to individual alleles. Correlated functional status among segregating V segments might be attributable to linkage disequilibrium, but an unknown experimental factor could not be ruled out. According to a later analysis, TCR association rates differed among HLA loci, with DRB1 alleles showing the most associated TCRs and HLA-C alleles showing the fewest. About 17 rarely observed V segments, including chromosome 9 orphons, were excluded from the earlier analysis of several hundred of the donors because counts were too low. A further reported finding was that TCR beta sequences accurately predicted the HLA-A and HLA-B alleles for most subjects in the first cohort. The authors suggested that the approach could potentially be generalized to other disease states and immunological phenotypes. The cohort was sequenced for TCR beta chains only, and without alpha or paired-chain data the features that could be detected were limited. The 87-base-pair reads could not distinguish some IMGT-functional V segments, including TRBV6-2 and TRBV6-3, so those segments were excluded. HLA typing was unavailable for some donors at each locus, so association tests used only the typed subset. A few of the identified cytomegalovirus-associated TCR beta chains were confirmed in vitro to be specific for cytomegalovirus antigens. The sequencing pipeline was judged likely to have produced a cluster of highly shared sequence variants as a technical artifact. Cytomegalovirus status was reported to be diagnosed by the classifier with high specificity and sensitivity in both the original and validation cohorts. Compared with equally common non-associated chains, HLA-associated TCR beta chains in a later analysis were more clonally expanded and had lower generation probabilities. In a later analysis, 15,000 to 20,000 TCR beta sequences were associated with specific HLA alleles at a false discovery rate of 0.05. Compared with the roughly 670-donor mean, donors in an Asian-associated ancestry cluster had fewer N-insertions in productive TCRs, according to a later genetic analysis. In a later analysis, most CMV-associated TCR beta chains were found to appear HLA-restricted, with HLA associations seemingly driven largely by CMV exposure. Immune exposure information for the cohort was limited to CMV serostatus. Sequencing depth was assumed to be roughly uniform across donors in the presence/absence analyses, though that assumption may not hold. In an earlier analysis of approximately 590 of the donors, most TCR beta V segments appeared in productive rearrangements about 87% or about 30% of the time, broadly matching IMGT annotations. A total of about 150 TCR beta chains were listed by the study as associated with cytomegalovirus. While some public TCRs were present in many individuals, most TCR sequences turned up only very rarely across donors. In a later genetic analysis, a missense DCLRE1C variant was associated with V-gene and J-gene trimming of TCR beta chains, and the association was replicated in an independent cohort. Several of the top co-occurrence clusters appeared to be linked to parvovirus B19, influenza, CMV and Epstein-Barr virus, according to a later analysis.

Sequenced input: PBMCs. The TCR sequence derives from a woman aged 40 to 50 in good health and CMV-seropositive. The rearrangement joined TRBV4-1 to TRBJ2-7; 8 junctional bases match TRBD2. The CDR3 has the sequence CASSQDTGGVLLSYEQYF. The base sequence is TGCGCCAGCAGCCAAGATACGGGAGGGGTTTTACTCTCCTACGAGCAGTACTTC.